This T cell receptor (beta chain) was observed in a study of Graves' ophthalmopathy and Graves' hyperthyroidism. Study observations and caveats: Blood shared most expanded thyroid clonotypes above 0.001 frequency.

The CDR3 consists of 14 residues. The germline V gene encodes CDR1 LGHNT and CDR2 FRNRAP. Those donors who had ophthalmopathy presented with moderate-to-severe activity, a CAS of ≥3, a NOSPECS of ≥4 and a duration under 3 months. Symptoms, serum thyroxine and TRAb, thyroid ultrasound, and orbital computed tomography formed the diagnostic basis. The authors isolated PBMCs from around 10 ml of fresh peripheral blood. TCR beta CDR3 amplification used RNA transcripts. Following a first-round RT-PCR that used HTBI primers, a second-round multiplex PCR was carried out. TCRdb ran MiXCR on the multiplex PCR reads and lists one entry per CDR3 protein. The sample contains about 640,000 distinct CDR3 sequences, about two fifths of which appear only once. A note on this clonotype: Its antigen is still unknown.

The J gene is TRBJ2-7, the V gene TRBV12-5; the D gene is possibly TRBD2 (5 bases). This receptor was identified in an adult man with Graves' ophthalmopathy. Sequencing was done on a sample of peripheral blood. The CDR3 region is CASSPIIAKYEQYF. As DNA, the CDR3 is TGTGCCAGCAGTCCTATTATAGCGAAATACGAGCAGTACTTC.